This T cell receptor (beta chain) stems from a study of blood T cell repertoires in COVID-19. Study summary: COVID-19 samples, acute and convalescent, were from the United States, Italy and Spain. T cells, B-cell-depleted T cells, or PBMCs supplied cDNA or gDNA.

Trimming left V 3 bases short and J 7 bases short, with 21 bases between. The germline V gene has CDR1 SGHAT and CDR2 FQNNGV. The CDR3 is 17 residues long. Original methodology: Counts of nucleated cells, estimated from reference gene primer amplification, were obtained. Assay used: immunoSEQ multiplex PCR; TCRdb lists only in-frame clones, some missing. The V and J calls and clone size are taken from that table; D and trimming were inferred from the DNA. The top ten clones hold about 13% of a sample with about 130,000 clones, 80% to 90% of them seen once. The rearrangement links TRBV11-2 to TRBJ2-2, with D possibly being TRBD2 (6 bases). Material: peripheral blood. The TCR comes from a human donor in a cohort sampled during active COVID-19. The CDR3 DNA sequence: TGTGCCAGCAGCTTGGACTTAGCGGCATCCTATGGCGGGGAGCTGTTTTTT. Protein product: CASSLDLAASYGGELFF.